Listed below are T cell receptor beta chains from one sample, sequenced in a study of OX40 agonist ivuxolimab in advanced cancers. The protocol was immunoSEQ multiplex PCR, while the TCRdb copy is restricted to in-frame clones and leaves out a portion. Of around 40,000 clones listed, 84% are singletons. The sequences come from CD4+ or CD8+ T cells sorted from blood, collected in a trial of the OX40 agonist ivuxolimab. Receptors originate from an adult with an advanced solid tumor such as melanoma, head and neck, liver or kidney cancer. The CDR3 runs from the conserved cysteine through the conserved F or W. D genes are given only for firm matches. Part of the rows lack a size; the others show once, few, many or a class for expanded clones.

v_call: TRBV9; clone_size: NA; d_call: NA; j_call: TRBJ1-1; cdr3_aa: CASSPREGGLNTEAFF; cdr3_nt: TGTGCCAGCAGCCCCCGGGAGGGGGGGCTAAACACTGAAGCTTTCTTT
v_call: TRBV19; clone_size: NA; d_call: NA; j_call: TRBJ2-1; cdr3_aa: CASSRGTINEQFF; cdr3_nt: TGTGCCAGTAGCCGAGGGACAATAAATGAGCAGTTCTTC
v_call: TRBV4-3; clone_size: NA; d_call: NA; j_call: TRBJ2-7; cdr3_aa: CASSQTTGGRAEQYF; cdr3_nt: TGCGCCAGCAGCCAGACTACCGGAGGCAGGGCCGAGCAGTACTTC
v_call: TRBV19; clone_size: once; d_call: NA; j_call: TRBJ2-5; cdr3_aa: CASSIGSETQYF; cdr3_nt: TGTGCCAGTAGTATAGGGTCAGAGACCCAGTACTTC
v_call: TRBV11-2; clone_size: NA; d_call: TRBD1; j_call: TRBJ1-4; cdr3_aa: CASSFPGQGSLIGEKLFF; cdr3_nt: TGTGCCAGCAGCTTCCCGGGACAGGGGTCCTTGATAGGTGAAAAACTGTTTTTT
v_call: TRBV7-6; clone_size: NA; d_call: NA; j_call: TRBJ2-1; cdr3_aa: CASSLEAGWAYNEQFF; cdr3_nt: TGTGCCAGCAGCTTAGAAGCAGGGTGGGCCTACAATGAGCAGTTCTTC
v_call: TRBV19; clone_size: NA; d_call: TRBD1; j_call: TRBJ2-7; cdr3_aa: CASSSPGTGRYEQYF; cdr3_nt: TGTGCCAGTAGTTCACCCGGGACAGGGAGGTACGAGCAGTACTTC
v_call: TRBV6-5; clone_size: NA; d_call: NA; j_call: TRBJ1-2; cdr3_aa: CASSYGAGGNYGYTF; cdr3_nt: TGTGCCAGCAGTTACGGCGCTGGGGGGAACTATGGCTACACCTTC
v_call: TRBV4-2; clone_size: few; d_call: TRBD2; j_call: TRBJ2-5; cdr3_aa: CASSQETFLADETQYF; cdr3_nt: TGTGCCAGCAGCCAAGAGACCTTCCTAGCGGACGAGACCCAGTACTTC
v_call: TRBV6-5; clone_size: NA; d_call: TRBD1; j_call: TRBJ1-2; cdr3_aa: CASSYYGTDGYTF; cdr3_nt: TGTGCCAGCAGTTACTACGGGACAGATGGCTACACCTTC
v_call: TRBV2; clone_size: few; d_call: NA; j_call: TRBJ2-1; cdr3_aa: CASSEGGAALHEQFF; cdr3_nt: TGTGCCAGCAGTGAAGGAGGTGCAGCCCTGCATGAGCAGTTCTTC
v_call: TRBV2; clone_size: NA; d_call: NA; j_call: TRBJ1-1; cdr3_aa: CASFNSGTEAFF; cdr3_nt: TGTGCCAGCTTCAACAGTGGCACTGAAGCTTTCTTT
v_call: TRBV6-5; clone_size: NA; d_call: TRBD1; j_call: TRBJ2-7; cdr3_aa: CASSYGTGGYEQYF; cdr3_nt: TGTGCCAGCAGTTACGGGACAGGGGGCTACGAGCAGTACTTC
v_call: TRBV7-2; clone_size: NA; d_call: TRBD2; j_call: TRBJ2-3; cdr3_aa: CASSFSGGRGDTQYF; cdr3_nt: TGTGCCAGCAGCTTCAGCGGGGGGCGAGGAGATACGCAGTATTTT
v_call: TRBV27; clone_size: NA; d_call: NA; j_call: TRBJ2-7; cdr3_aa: CASSWAGGAREQYF; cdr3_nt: TGTGCCAGCAGTTGGGCTGGCGGGGCGAGGGAGCAGTACTTC
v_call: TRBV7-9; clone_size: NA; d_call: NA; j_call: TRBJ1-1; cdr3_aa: CASSPGMGRFEAFF; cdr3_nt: TGTGCCAGCAGCCCCGGGATGGGTAGATTTGAAGCTTTCTTT
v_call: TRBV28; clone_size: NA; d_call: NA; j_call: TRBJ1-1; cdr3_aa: CASSFVGATEAFF; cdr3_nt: TGTGCCAGCAGTTTCGTAGGGGCCACTGAAGCTTTCTTT
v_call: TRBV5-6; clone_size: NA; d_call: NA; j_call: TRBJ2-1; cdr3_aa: CASSLRFWTEQSSNEQFF; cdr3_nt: TGTGCCAGCAGCTTGAGGTTCTGGACAGAGCAATCCTCCAATGAGCAGTTCTTC
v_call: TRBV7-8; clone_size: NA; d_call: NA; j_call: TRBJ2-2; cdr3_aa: CASSSGHNTGELFF; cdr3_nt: TGTGCCAGCAGCTCGGGGCACAACACCGGGGAGCTGTTTTTT
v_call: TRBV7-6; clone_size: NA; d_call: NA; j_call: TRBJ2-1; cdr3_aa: CASSLELADEQFF; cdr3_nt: TGTGCCAGCAGCTTAGAGTTAGCGGATGAGCAGTTCTTC
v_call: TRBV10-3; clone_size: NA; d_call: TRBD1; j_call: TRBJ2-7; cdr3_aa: CAITPGTGNHEQYF; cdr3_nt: TGTGCCATCACCCCCGGGACAGGGAACCACGAGCAGTACTTC
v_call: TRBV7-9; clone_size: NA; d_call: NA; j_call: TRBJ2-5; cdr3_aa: CASRWTPGETQYF; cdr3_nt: TGTGCCAGCAGATGGACCCCGGGAGAGACCCAGTACTTC
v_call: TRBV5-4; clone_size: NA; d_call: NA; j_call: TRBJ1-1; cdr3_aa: CASSLAGAVNTEAFF; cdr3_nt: TGTGCCAGCAGCTTGGCAGGGGCCGTGAACACTGAAGCTTTCTTT
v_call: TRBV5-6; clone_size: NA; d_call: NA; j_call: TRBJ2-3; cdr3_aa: CASSDGPDATDTQYF; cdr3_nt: TGTGCCAGCAGCGACGGACCCGACGCCACAGATACGCAGTATTTT
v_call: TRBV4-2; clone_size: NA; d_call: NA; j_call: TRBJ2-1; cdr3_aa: CASSTLDNEQFF; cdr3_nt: TGTGCCAGCAGCACCCTAGACAATGAGCAGTTCTTC
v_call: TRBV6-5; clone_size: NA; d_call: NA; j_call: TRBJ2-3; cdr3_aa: CASSYSGTDTQYF; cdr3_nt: TGTGCCAGCAGTTACAGTGGGACAGATACGCAGTATTTT
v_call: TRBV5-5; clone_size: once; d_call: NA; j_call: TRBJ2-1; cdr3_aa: CASSLWRANEQFF; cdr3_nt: TGTGCCAGCAGCCTATGGAGGGCCAATGAGCAGTTCTTC
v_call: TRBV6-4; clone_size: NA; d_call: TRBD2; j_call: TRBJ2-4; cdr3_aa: CASSDGSGGNIQYF; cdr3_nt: TGTGCCAGCAGTGACGGTAGCGGGGGAAACATTCAGTACTTC
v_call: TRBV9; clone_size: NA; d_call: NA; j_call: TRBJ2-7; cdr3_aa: CASSAGNRVNYEQYF; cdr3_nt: TGTGCCAGCAGCGCAGGAAACAGGGTGAACTACGAGCAGTACTTC
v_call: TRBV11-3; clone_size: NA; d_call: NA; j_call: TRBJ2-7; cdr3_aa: CASSLVGRFSYEQYF; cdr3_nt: TGTGCCAGCAGCTTAGTAGGACGGTTCTCCTACGAGCAGTACTTC
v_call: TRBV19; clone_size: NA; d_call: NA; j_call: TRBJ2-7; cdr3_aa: CASSIGGSLPYEQYF; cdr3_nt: TGTGCCAGTAGTATCGGGGGCAGCCTCCCCTACGAGCAGTACTTC
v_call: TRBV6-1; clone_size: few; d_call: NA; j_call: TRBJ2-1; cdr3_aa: CASSEWAHTRPNEQFF; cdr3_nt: TGTGCCAGCAGTGAATGGGCACATACCAGGCCCAATGAGCAGTTCTTC
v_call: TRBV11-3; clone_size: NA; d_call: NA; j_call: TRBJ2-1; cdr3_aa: CASSPKKRVYNEQFF; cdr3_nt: TGTGCCAGCAGCCCTAAAAAGCGGGTGTACAATGAGCAGTTCTTC
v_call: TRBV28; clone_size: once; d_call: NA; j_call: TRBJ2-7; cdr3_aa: CASSLGQGGYEQYF; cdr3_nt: TGTGCCAGCAGTTTGGGGCAGGGGGGATACGAGCAGTACTTC
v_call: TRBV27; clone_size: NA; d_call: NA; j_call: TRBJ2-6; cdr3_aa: CASSSLGTLVGANVLTF; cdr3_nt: TGTGCCAGCAGTTCATTGGGGACGTTAGTTGGGGCCAACGTCCTGACTTTC
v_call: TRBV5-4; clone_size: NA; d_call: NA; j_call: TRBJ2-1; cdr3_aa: CASSLGSEQFF; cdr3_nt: TGTGCCAGCAGCTTGGGTAGTGAGCAGTTCTTC
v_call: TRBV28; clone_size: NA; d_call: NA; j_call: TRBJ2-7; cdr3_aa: CASSPGTASEQYF; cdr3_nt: TGTGCCAGCAGCCCCGGAACCGCCTCCGAGCAGTACTTC
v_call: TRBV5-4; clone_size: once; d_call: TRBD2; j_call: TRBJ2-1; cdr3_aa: CASSLAGVSNEQFF; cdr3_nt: TGTGCCAGCAGCTTAGCGGGAGTTTCCAATGAGCAGTTCTTC